The source of this T cell receptor (beta chain) is a study of OX40 agonist ivuxolimab in advanced cancers. Study-wide background: Ivuxolimab is an agonistic anti-OX40 (CD134) antibody, and patients were treated with it.

The V gene end was trimmed by 4 bases and the J gene end by 6 bases; junction bases not matched to a gene: 14. Germline CDR1 and CDR2: SGHNT and YYREEE (reference sequence). The CDR3 contains 18 residues. Data came from immunoSEQ multiplex PCR; TCRdb stores just in-frame clones and leaves some out. The sample has about 24,000 clones, around 84% seen once. The chain links TRBV5-4 to TRBJ2-1, with 12 bases fitting TRBD2. The receptor comes from an adult with an advanced solid tumor such as melanoma, head and neck, liver or kidney cancer. The sequencing used CD4+ or CD8+ T cells sorted from blood, collected in a trial of the OX40 agonist ivuxolimab. Written as DNA, the CDR3 is TGTGCCAGCAGCCCCGCTGGAGGGCTAGCGGGAGGGGGCAATGAGCAGTTCTTC. Translating gives CASSPAGGLAGGGNEQFF.